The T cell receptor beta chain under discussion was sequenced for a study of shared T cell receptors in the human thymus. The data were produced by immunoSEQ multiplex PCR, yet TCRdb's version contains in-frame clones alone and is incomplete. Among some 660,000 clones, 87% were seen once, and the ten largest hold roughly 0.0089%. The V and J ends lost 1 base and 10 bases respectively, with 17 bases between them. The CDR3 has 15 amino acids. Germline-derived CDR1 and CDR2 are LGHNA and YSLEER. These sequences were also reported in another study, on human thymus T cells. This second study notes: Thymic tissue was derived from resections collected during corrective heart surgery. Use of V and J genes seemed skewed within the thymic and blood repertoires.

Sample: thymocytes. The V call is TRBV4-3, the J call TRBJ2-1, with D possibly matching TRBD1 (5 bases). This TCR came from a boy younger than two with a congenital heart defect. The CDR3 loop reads CASSQVPPGPGEQFF. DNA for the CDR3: TGCGCCAGCAGCCAAGTCCCGCCCGGTCCAGGGGAGCAGTTCTTC.